Following are 5 T cell receptor beta chains from one sample sequenced in a study of T cell changes during pregnancy in multiple sclerosis. This table comes from immunoSEQ multiplex PCR, and its TCRdb copy is limited to in-frame clones, with some not included. Of around 80,000 clones in the sample, over 85% were seen once. The source was peripheral blood, collected in the second trimester of pregnancy. The receptors originated from a female donor in good health, enrolled as a control in a pregnancy study.

The rearrangement links TRBV29-1 to TRBJ1-3, with D maybe TRBD1 (5 bases). V dropped 7 bases and J dropped 0 bases, with 10 bases sitting between them. The CDR3 is made up of 13 amino acids. CDR1 is SQVTM and CDR2 is ANQGSEA in the germline V gene. The CDR3 DNA reads TGCAGCGCCGGGGGGGGCTCTGGAAACACCATATATTTT. Encoded protein: CSAGGGSGNTIYF.

This chain links TRBV6-8 with TRBJ1-5; 7 nucleotides agree with TRBD1. The CDR3 extends over 14 amino acids. From germline, CDR1 is MNHGY and CDR2 SAAAGT. Germline trimming cut 2 bases from V and 7 bases from J; bases unmatched to any gene: 5. CDR3 DNA sequence: TGTGCCAGCAGTTACGACAGGGAGTTCCAGCCCCAGCATTTT. It yields the protein CASSYDREFQPQHF.

The chain recombines TRBV28 with TRBJ2-1; 10 bases are shared with TRBD2. From germline, CDR1 is MDHEN and CDR2 SYDVKM. With 4 bases clipped from V and 7 bases from J, the junction kept 7 bases outside the gene matches. The CDR3 runs 15 residues. CDR3 sequence: CASSSLVAGGNEQFF. Here the CDR3 DNA reads TGTGCCAGCAGTTCTTTGGTAGCGGGAGGTAATGAGCAGTTCTTC.

The chain couples TRBV29-1 to TRBJ2-1; 11 bases align to TRBD2. V was clipped by 4 bases and J by 9 bases; unmatched bases: 5. Germline V gives CDR1 SQVTM, CDR2 ANQGSEA. The CDR3 has 13 residues. This chain's CDR3 is CSVVAGGSGEQFF. CDR3 coding DNA: TGCAGCGTTGTAGCGGGAGGGAGCGGTGAGCAGTTCTTC.

The chain combines TRBV28 with TRBJ1-5; 8 bases are shared with TRBD1. This CDR3 is 14 amino acids long. Trimming removed 4 bases from V and 6 bases from J; junction bases left unmatched: 5. Germline loops: CDR1 MDHEN, CDR2 SYDVKM. This chain's CDR3 is CASSSRTGSQPQHF. The CDR3, as DNA: TGTGCCAGCAGTTCTCGGACAGGGAGTCAGCCCCAGCATTTT.